This T cell receptor (beta chain) was found in a study of T cell repertoires in cytomegalovirus infection. Study background: In the study, CMV epitopes included recently identified HLA-C-restricted and well-studied HLA-B-restricted ones. It was the public TCR beta signatures that indicated both CMV infection and matching HLA type.

Study-wide results and caveats: Within the response measured ex vivo, HLA-C-restricted CMV-specific TCR beta clonotypes were dominant.

By share of the sample, this clonotype is large. Its specificity is unknown. TCRdb reprocessed the reads via MiXCR and lists one record per CDR3 protein. This sample has roughly 51,000 distinct CDR3 sequences, with 20% to 25% found just once. The receptor's source is a human donor in good health (CMV status not recorded). Some clones in this sample may be carry-over from other donors' samples. Sequenced material: CD8+ T cells from cultured PBMCs, taken from culture after CMV antigen stimulation.

The CDR3 reads CASSPKGLFNEQFF. CDR3 nucleotide sequence: TGTGCCAGCAGCCCGAAAGGCCTTTTCAATGAGCAGTTCTTC. The J gene is TRBJ2-1, the V gene TRBV7-9; D is uncertain. Germline CDR1 is SEHNR and CDR2 is FQNEAQ (reference sequence). This CDR3 has 14 residues. Trimming cost V 5 bases and J 6 bases, with 14 bases left between them.